This TCR beta chain was recorded in a study of blood T cell repertoires in COVID-19. The wider study: The United States, Italy and Spain provided the acute and convalescent COVID-19 samples. Nucleic acid was either cDNA or gDNA, and it came from T cells, B-cell-depleted T cells, or PBMCs.

Per the original data handling: Estimation of nucleated cell counts relied on the amplification of reference gene primers. Repertoires were generated with immunoSEQ multiplex PCR, while TCRdb's copy carries only in-frame clones and drops some. The V and J calls and clone size come from that table; D and trimming were worked out from the DNA. The sample lists under 40,000 clones, 87% occurring once. The CDR3 is 16 residues long. Germline values: CDR1 MDHEN, CDR2 SYDVKM. V lost 10 bases to trimming and J lost 3 bases; unmatched junction nucleotides: 15. The sample was peripheral blood. The chain carries TRBV28 and TRBJ2-5; 9 bases line up with TRBD1. The origin of this receptor is a man older than 75 with active COVID-19. The CDR3 nucleotides read TGTGCCACAAGACTGGGACGGGACAGGGTGGAAGAGACCCAGTACTTC. Its translation: CATRLGRDRVEETQYF.